The 5 T cell receptor beta chains given below trace back to one sample, sequenced in a study of CD8+CD57+ T cells in acquired aplastic anemia. CD8+CD57+ cell expansion had been shown by flow cytometry in patients chosen for sequencing. Researchers used genomic DNA as the template to profile TCR beta VDJ and CDR3. TCRdb ran MiXCR on the reads and lists one entry per CDR3 protein. The sample has fewer than 300,000 distinct CDR3 sequences, 82% seen once. Sequencing used sorted CD4+, CD8+, or CD8+CD57+ T cells (not recorded which) from PBMCs. These receptors came from a human donor with aplastic anemia.

CDR3 DNA: TGTGCCAGCAGCGTAGAGGACAGGTCCTACGAGCAGTACTTC. Translation gives CASSVEDRSYEQYF. V usage is TRBV9 and J usage is TRBJ2-7, with TRBD1 matching over 7 bases. CDR3 size: 14 residues. Germline trimming cut 0 bases from V and 1 base from J; bases unmatched to any gene: 1. Looked up from germline, CDR1 is SGDLS and CDR2 is YYNGEE.

The chain has TRBV7-8 and TRBJ2-7, with a possible D match to TRBD2 (5 bases). Trimming pared 4 bases from V and 4 bases from J, leaving 23 bases between. This CDR3 is 17 amino acids long. Germline CDR1 SGHVS, CDR2 FQNEAQ. DNA of the CDR3: TGTGCCAGCAGCTCCTCGGAATCTCGGGATAGCTCGTACGAGCAGTACGTC. Translating gives CASSSSESRDSSYEQYV.

The CDR3 DNA is TGTGCCAGCAGCCAACCAGGAGGCTACGAGCAGTACTTC. Protein product: CASSQPGGYEQYF. The chain joins TRBV3-1 to TRBJ2-7; D may be TRBD2 (5 bases). Trimming removed 2 bases at V and 3 bases at J, with 8 bases between. CDR1 is LGHDT, CDR2 YNNKEL, per germline (reference sequence). CDR3 length: 13 residues.

Notes on this clonotype: Without the conserved terminal phenylalanine or tryptophan, this CDR3 likely stems from a read error. The DNA is left out, because the CDR3 cannot be placed on it with certainty; the CDR3 is given as TCRdb lists it. This chain joins TRBV7-3 and TRBJ1-1; TRBD1, the table's D call, was not compared with the DNA. In germline, CDR1 is SGHTA, CDR2 FQGTGA. The CDR3 comprises 12 residues, both ends counted. CDR3 amino acids: CASSAGDAEASH.

The genes are TRBV7-3 and TRBJ2-3; no firm D call. The CDR3 sequence is 13 residues long. CDR1 and CDR2 (germline): SGHTA, FQGTGA. The V and J ends lost 8 bases and 15 bases respectively, with 24 bases between them. CDR3 sequence: CASGESGREPHYF. CDR3 DNA sequence: TGTGCCAGCGGGGAATCAGGCAGAGAGCCACATTATTTT.